This TCR beta chain is drawn from a study of shared clonotypes between healthy human individuals. Overall study results and limits: The donor pool, a small one, limited the genetic and exposure-history diversity represented. The rarefaction results pointed to incomplete sorted-subset sequencing despite large depth.

The CDR3 has 16 residues. With V trimmed by 5 bases and J by 1 base, 6 bases remained unmatched. In germline, CDR1 is SGHVS, CDR2 FQNEAQ. In the case of this clone: What it recognizes is unknown.

Generated by immunoSEQ multiplex PCR, the TCRdb table keeps only in-frame clones and is missing some. In the table there are nearly 1,000,000 clones, 70% to 85% of which are singletons. CD4+ cells yielded CD45RA+ naive and CD45RA-negative memory subsets. V is TRBV7-8 and J is TRBJ1-5, with TRBD1 matching 9 bases. The sequencing input was memory CD4+ T cells sorted from blood. Subset reported: CD45RA-negative fraction. The receptor was derived from a man in his late teens or twenties in good health. The CDR3 sequence is CASSPVGTGSNQPQHF. CDR3 sequence (DNA): TGTGCCAGCAGCCCAGTTGGGACAGGGAGCAATCAGCCCCAGCATTTT.